One sample yielded the 2 T cell receptor beta chains listed below, sequenced in a study of CD8 T cells in ankylosing spondylitis. MiXCR was run by TCRdb on the 5' RACE reads, yielding one entry per CDR3 protein. The sample includes some 270,000 distinct CDR3 sequences, roughly a third of them seen just once. Sample: blood, either unsorted or a sorted T cell fraction (not recorded which). The source of these receptors is a male donor with ankylosing spondylitis or in good health (not recorded which).

V usage is TRBV11-2 and J usage is TRBJ2-1, with TRBD2 identical over 12 bases. J lost 5 bases, V lost 5 bases, and 10 bases had no gene match. The CDR3 spans 17 residues. Germline lookup yields CDR1 SGHAT and CDR2 FQNNGV. CDR3 residues: CASSPGTSGSRDNEQFF. For the CDR3, the DNA is TGTGCCAGCAGCCCCGGGACTAGCGGGTCACGGGACAATGAGCAGTTCTTC.

The chain is built from TRBV6-2 or TRBV6-3 and TRBJ2-3; 13 bases align to TRBD2. Germline-derived CDR1 and CDR2 are MNHEY and SVGEGT. This CDR3 is built from 18 residues. Trimming cost V 5 bases and J 0 bases; bases outside gene matches: 8. CDR3 coding DNA: TGTGCCAGCAGTCGGACTAGCGGGGGATTGCGTAGCACAGATACGCAGTATTTT. This codes for CASSRTSGGLRSTDTQYF.